A single T cell receptor beta chain is shown here with its context. This specimen belongs to a study of blood T cell repertoires in COVID-19. The overall study: Collection of acute and convalescent COVID-19 samples took place in the United States, Italy and Spain. Sources were T cells, B-cell-depleted T cells, or PBMCs; the material itself was cDNA or gDNA.

Original processing methods: How many nucleated cells were present was estimated from reference gene primer amplification. The protocol was immunoSEQ multiplex PCR, while the TCRdb copy is restricted to in-frame clones and leaves out a portion. The V and J calls and clone size were taken over from that table, and D and trimming were inferred from the DNA. Of under 65,000 clones in the sample, 82% were seen once. This TCR derives from a woman aged 60 to 75 with acute or convalescent COVID-19. The material sequenced was peripheral blood.

The CDR3 is CAWSKRSGELFF. CDR3 in DNA: TGTGCCTGGAGTAAACGGTCCGGGGAGCTGTTTTTT. V is TRBV30 and J is TRBJ2-2; unclear D gene. In germline, CDR1 is GTSNPN, CDR2 SVGIG (reference sequence). The CDR3 is made up of 12 amino acids. Trimming pared 2 bases from V and 6 bases from J, leaving 7 bases between.